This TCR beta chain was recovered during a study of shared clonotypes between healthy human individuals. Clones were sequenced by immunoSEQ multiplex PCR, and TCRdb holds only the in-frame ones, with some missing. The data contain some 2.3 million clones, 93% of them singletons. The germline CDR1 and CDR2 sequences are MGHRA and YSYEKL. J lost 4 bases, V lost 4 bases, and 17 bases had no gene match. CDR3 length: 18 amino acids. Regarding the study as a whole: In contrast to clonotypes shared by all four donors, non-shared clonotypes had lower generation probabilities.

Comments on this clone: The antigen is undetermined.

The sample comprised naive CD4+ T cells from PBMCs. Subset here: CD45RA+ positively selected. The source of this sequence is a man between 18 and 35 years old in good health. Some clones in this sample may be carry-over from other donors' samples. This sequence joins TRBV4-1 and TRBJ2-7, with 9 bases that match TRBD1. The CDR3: CASSRRRSEGTGNYEQYF. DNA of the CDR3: TGCGCCAGCAGCCGTAGAAGAAGTGAAGGGACAGGGAATTACGAGCAGTACTTC.